These 32 T cell receptor beta chains came from one sample sequenced in a study of early T cells in non-severe SARS-CoV-2 infection. TCRdb redid the calling of the 5' RACE reads with MiXCR, one entry per CDR3 protein. The sample yields 30,000 or so distinct CDR3 sequences, roughly 7% seen once. The sample taken for sequencing was whole blood. The receptors were gathered from an adult who was a healthcare worker with PCR-confirmed SARS-CoV-2 infection or an uninfected control (not recorded which).

This clonotype was counted ten times or more. The rearrangement links TRBV7-2 to TRBJ2-7; 7 bases fit TRBD2. This CDR3 comprises 13 residues. V gave up 4 bases and J gave up 5 bases; unmatched junction bases: 5. CDR1 and CDR2 (germline): SGHTA, FQGNSA. The DNA for the CDR3 is TGTGCCAGCAGCTGGGAGGGGTCCCACGAGCAGTACTTC. This codes for CASSWEGSHEQYF.

This clonotype was found many times. This chain links TRBV27 with TRBJ1-3, with D uncertain. The V and J ends lost 0 bases and 0 bases respectively, with 3 bases between them. This CDR3 is 14 amino acids long. Germline-derived CDR1 and CDR2 are MNHEY and SMNVEV (reference sequence). The CDR3 coding sequence is TGTGCCAGCAGTTTATCGGGCTCTGGAAACACCATATATTTT. Encoded protein: CASSLSGSGNTIYF.

This clonotype was counted ten times or more. This chain links TRBV6-5 with TRBJ1-1; TRBD1 is a possible D gene (5 bases). V was clipped by 7 bases and J by 1 base, with 13 bases between them. Looked up from germline, CDR1 is MNHEY and CDR2 is SVGAGI. This CDR3 contains 14 residues. The CDR3 sequence: CASIRGFWNTEAFF. CDR3 in DNA: TGTGCCAGCATTAGGGGTTTTTGGAACACTGAAGCTTTCTTT.

This clonotype was recorded at least ten times. The gene calls are TRBV27 and TRBJ2-7, with 10 bases matching TRBD1. V shed 5 bases, J shed 6 bases, and the junction held 4 bases outside the gene matches. Germline V lookup: CDR1 MNHEY, CDR2 SMNVEV (reference sequence). The CDR3 consists of 13 residues. The CDR3 DNA sequence: TGTGCCAGCAGTGGGTGGACAGGGGGCGAGCAGTACTTC. This codes for CASSGWTGGEQYF.

This clonotype is labeled medium-sized. V is TRBV29-1 and J is TRBJ1-1; D gene unclear. The V end lost 4 bases, the J end lost 0 bases, and 9 bases lay between the germline ends. Germline-derived CDR1 and CDR2 are SQVTM and ANQGSEA. The CDR3 has 13 residues. CDR3 sequence: CSVALGVNTEAFF. In DNA, the CDR3 is TGCAGCGTTGCTTTAGGTGTGAACACTGAAGCTTTCTTT.

A few counts support this clonotype. The chain is built from TRBV6-6 and TRBJ2-1, with D possibly being TRBD2 (5 bases). The CDR3 sequence is 18 residues long. The V end lost 4 bases, the J end lost 3 bases, and 22 bases lay between the germline ends. Germline CDR1 reads MNHNY; CDR2 reads SVGAGI (reference sequence). In DNA, the CDR3 is TGTGCCAGCAGTTCAACCGGGAAAATGAGCGAAGACTACAATGAGCAGTTCTTC. Its protein is CASSSTGKMSEDYNEQFF.

This clonotype is labeled medium-sized (0.01 to 0.1%). The V call is TRBV20-1, the J call TRBJ2-1, with D hard to call. The V end was cut by 1 base, the J end by 4 bases, with 8 bases between. Germline CDR1 and CDR2: DFQATT and SNEGSKA (reference sequence). The CDR3 loop spans 13 amino acids. This chain's CDR3 is CSARAPNYNEQFF. CDR3 coding DNA: TGCAGTGCTAGAGCCCCGAATTACAATGAGCAGTTCTTC.

This clonotype was counted at least ten times. The chain employs TRBV2 and TRBJ1-2; 7 nucleotides match TRBD1. The CDR3 has 17 residues. Germline-derived CDR1 and CDR2 are SNHLY and FYNNEI. V dropped 6 bases and J dropped 6; count of bases not matched to a gene: 19. CDR3 protein: CASSRASRDRVNHGYTF. The CDR3 region has the DNA TGTGCCAGCAGCAGAGCCTCCCGGGACAGAGTAAACCATGGCTACACCTTC.

This clonotype was observed many times. The V and J genes are TRBV10-3 and TRBJ2-5; D tentatively fits TRBD1 or TRBD2 (5 bases each). The CDR3 loop spans 11 amino acids. Trimming removed 11 bases at V and 0 bases at J, with 7 bases between. Germline V gives CDR1 ENHRY, CDR2 SYGVKD. This CDR3 is CAVGDQETQYF. The CDR3 DNA reads TGTGCCGTGGGGGACCAAGAGACCCAGTACTTC.

Many counts were recorded for this clonotype. V usage is TRBV15 and J usage is TRBJ2-1, with a weak D call TRBD1 (6 bases). Trimming took 0 bases from V and 7 from J, leaving 7 bases between them. In germline, CDR1 is LNHNV, CDR2 YYDKDF (reference sequence). The CDR3 sequence is 13 residues long. The CDR3 coding sequence is TGTGCCACCAGCAGAGAGGACAGAAATGAGCAGTTCTTC. Protein sequence: CATSREDRNEQFF.

This clonotype was found many times. V is TRBV6-1 and J is TRBJ2-7; 9 nucleotides align to TRBD1. V was clipped by 10 bases and J by 6 bases; unmatched bases: 10. The germline V gene has CDR1 MNHNS and CDR2 SASEGT. This CDR3 is 13 amino acids long. The CDR3 DNA sequence: TGTGCCACGACACAGGGGGCGCGGTCCGAGCAGTACTTC. It encodes CATTQGARSEQYF.

This clonotype was counted at least ten times. The V gene is TRBV25-1, the J gene TRBJ1-6; D unclear. Germline CDR1 reads MGHDK; CDR2 reads SYGVNS. The CDR3 extends over 14 amino acids. Trimming shortened V by 4 bases and J by 5 bases, and 9 bases separated the two germline ends. Here the CDR3 DNA reads TGTGCCAGCAGTGCGGGCCCTAATAATTCACCCCTCCACTTT. Residues: CASSAGPNNSPLHF.

This clonotype was detected ten times or more. This chain links TRBV5-4 with TRBJ1-2; D might be TRBD1 (6 bases). CDR1 is SGHNT and CDR2 is YYREEE in the germline V gene (reference sequence). V lost 4 bases, J lost 6 bases, and 16 bases lay in between. CDR3 size: 14 residues. The CDR3 spells CASSGTDSMNGYTF. The DNA of the CDR3 is TGTGCCAGCAGCGGTACGGACAGTATGAATGGCTACACCTTC.

Of note for this clonotype: The junction and the germline gene differ at one end; a read error may be behind it. The chain is built from TRBV6-2 or TRBV6-3 and TRBJ1-6; unclear D gene. This CDR3 spans 13 amino acids. The V gene's germline CDR1 is MNHEY and CDR2 SVGEGT. CDR3 loop: CASSPSSLSPLHF. The CDR3 nucleotides are TGTGCCAGCAGTCCATCGAGCTTATCACCCCTCCATTTT.

This clonotype has ten or more counts. The gene calls are TRBV6-2 or TRBV6-3 and TRBJ2-3, with a weak D call TRBD1 (5 bases). This CDR3 has 14 amino acids. Per the germline V gene, CDR1 is MNHEY and CDR2 is SVGEGT. V was pared by 0 bases and J by 6 bases, with 10 bases between. CDR3 nucleotides: TGTGCCAGCAGTTACTCGAACCAGGGCGATACGCAGTATTTT. This sequence encodes CASSYSNQGDTQYF.

This clonotype rates as medium-sized. The CDR3 here is CASSPGLYHEQYF. The CDR3 coding sequence is TGTGCCAGCAGCCCAGGACTATACCACGAGCAGTACTTC. The gene calls are TRBV12-3 or TRBV12-4 and TRBJ2-7, with D possibly TRBD2 on 6 matching bases. The CDR3 is 13 residues long. The V end lost 6 bases, the J end lost 5 bases, and 14 bases lay between the germline ends.

This clonotype was picked up many times. The V gene is TRBV4-3, the J gene TRBJ1-5, with D maybe TRBD1 (5 bases). Germline values: CDR1 LGHNA, CDR2 YSLEER. V was pared by 0 bases and J by 4 bases, with 10 bases between. This CDR3 contains 15 residues. The CDR3 bases are TGCGCCAGCAGCCAAGATAGGGACTGGAATCAGCCCCAGCATTTT. This gives the protein CASSQDRDWNQPQHF.

In this sample, this clonotype turned up many times. The chain has TRBV7-6 and TRBJ2-7; D unclear. The CDR3 is made up of 15 amino acids. Germline CDR1 reads SGHVS; CDR2 reads FNYEAQ. The V and J ends lost 5 bases and 0 bases respectively, with 14 bases between them. The CDR3 region has the DNA TGTGCCAGCAGCCCCGAGCCTGGGAACTCCTACGAGCAGTACTTC. It encodes CASSPEPGNSYEQYF.

This clonotype was counted many times. The chain has TRBV18 and TRBJ2-1; D may correspond to TRBD1 or TRBD2 (6 bases each). V was cut by 1 base and J by 8 bases, with 18 bases left in between. Germline V gene lookup returns CDR1 KGHSH and CDR2 LQKENI. CDR3 size: 16 residues. This CDR3 is CASSPRLTKGGYEQFF. DNA of the CDR3: TGTGCCAGCTCACCACGGTTGACCAAGGGGGGATATGAGCAGTTCTTC.

This clonotype was seen at least ten times. The genes are TRBV28 and TRBJ1-3, with a weak D call TRBD1 (6 bases). Germline assignment: CDR1 MDHEN and CDR2 SYDVKM. V was shortened by 3 bases and J by 0 bases, with 12 bases between the two germline ends. The CDR3 is made up of 16 amino acids. CDR3 DNA: TGTGCCAGCAGTTTGGGGGGCCTAAGCTCTGGAAACACCATATATTTT. It is translated as CASSLGGLSSGNTIYF. Using reference TRBV28 and TRBJ1-3 for the parts outside the CDR3, the full variable domain is DVKVTQSSRYLVKRTGEKVFLECVQDMDHENMFWYRQDPGLGLRLIYFSYDVKMKEKGDIPEGYSVSREKKERFSLILESASTNQTSMYLCASSLGGLSSGNTIYFGEGSWLTVV.

This clonotype turned up a few times. The rearrangement uses TRBV20-1 and TRBJ1-2; weak D call: TRBD1 (6 bases). The CDR3 totals 13 residues. Germline loops: CDR1 DFQATT, CDR2 SNEGSKA (reference sequence). V dropped 2 bases and J dropped 4 bases, with 11 bases sitting between them. This chain's CDR3 is CSARPRDIYGYTF. CDR3 coding DNA: TGCAGTGCTAGACCCCGGGACATCTATGGCTACACCTTC.

The table lists this clonotype with many counts. The chain carries TRBV7-2 and TRBJ2-7, with 7 bases aligning to TRBD1. The CDR3 is made up of 16 amino acids. In germline, CDR1 is SGHTA, CDR2 FQGNSA. The V and J ends lost 2 bases and 2 bases, in that order; junction bases with no gene match: 9. The CDR3 is CASSLISGTAAYEQYF. As DNA, the CDR3 is TGTGCCAGCAGCTTAATCTCCGGGACAGCCGCCTACGAGCAGTACTTC.

A few counts support this clonotype. The rearrangement joins TRBV28 to TRBJ2-4; 7 positions agree with TRBD1. The CDR3 has 14 residues. V trimming: 3 bases; J trimming: 7 bases; junction bases outside the gene matches: 6. Germline V lookup: CDR1 MDHEN, CDR2 SYDVKM. This CDR3 is CASSFTGARNIQYF. CDR3 nucleotide sequence: TGTGCCAGCAGTTTCACAGGGGCAAGGAACATTCAGTACTTC.

This clonotype was found many times. The chain combines TRBV29-1 with TRBJ2-7; 7 nucleotides agree with TRBD1. The V and J ends lost 3 bases and 6 bases, in that order; junction bases with no gene match: 5. CDR1 is SQVTM, CDR2 ANQGSEA, per germline. The CDR3 contains 12 residues. CDR3 nucleotides: TGCAGCGTTGAGGCGGACAGGCCCGAGCAGTACTTC. Its translation: CSVEADRPEQYF.

This clonotype was found many times. The J gene is TRBJ2-3, the V gene TRBV7-2, with 7 nucleotides matching TRBD2. Trimming removed 5 bases from V and 1 base from J; junction bases left unmatched: 15. From germline, CDR1 is SGHTA and CDR2 FQGNSA. The CDR3 runs 18 residues. The CDR3 loop reads CASSPRKGGGSRTDTQYF. The CDR3 nucleotides read TGTGCCAGCAGCCCCCGTAAGGGAGGCGGGAGTCGCACAGATACGCAGTATTTT.

This clonotype occurred a few times. The V and J genes are TRBV19 and TRBJ2-7; a possible D gene is TRBD1 (6 bases). Trimming stripped 3 bases from V and 2 bases from J, with 8 bases between. Germline lookup yields CDR1 LNHDA and CDR2 SQIVND (reference sequence). The CDR3 is 13 residues long. The CDR3 is CASSMDSPYEQYF. The CDR3 nucleotides read TGTGCCAGTAGTATGGACAGTCCCTACGAGCAGTACTTC.

The sample holds a few counts of this clonotype. The chain has TRBV6-5 and TRBJ2-7, with TRBD1 identical over 8 bases. The CDR3 runs 15 residues. The germline gives CDR1 MNHEY, CDR2 SVGAGI. V lost 5 bases, J lost 2 bases, and 8 bases stayed unmatched. The CDR3 DNA is TGTGCCAGCAGTCGGCCAGGGACAGGCCCCTACGAGCAGTACTTC. It is translated as CASSRPGTGPYEQYF.

This clonotype showed up many times. The V and J genes are TRBV10-3 and TRBJ2-1; D is tentatively TRBD1 or TRBD2 (5 bases each). V lost 4 bases to trimming and J lost 5 bases, with 9 bases between them. CDR1 ENHRY and CDR2 SYGVKD come from the germline V gene. This CDR3 has 13 amino acids. CDR3 amino acids: CAISVGTHNEQFF. CDR3 bases: TGTGCCATCAGTGTCGGGACCCACAATGAGCAGTTCTTC.

This clonotype has a count of ten or more. This chain links TRBV20-1 with TRBJ1-6, with D unclear. The germline V and J ends were trimmed by 5 bases and 0 bases, with 5 bases remaining between them. Germline CDR1 DFQATT, CDR2 SNEGSKA (reference sequence). CDR3 size: 13 residues. CDR3 bases: TGCAGTGCTGGGAGCTCCTATAATTCACCCCTCCACTTT. Translating it yields CSAGSSYNSPLHF.

This clonotype was seen many times. This CDR3 is CASSIYGTRGGYTF. The CDR3 region has the DNA TGTGCCAGTAGTATATACGGGACAAGGGGTGGCTACACCTTC. This chain uses TRBV19 with TRBJ1-2; TRBD1 is a possible D gene (6 bases). The CDR3 totals 14 residues. Trimming took 2 bases from V and 7 from J, leaving 14 bases between them. Germline V gene data show CDR1 as LNHDA and CDR2 as SQIVND (reference sequence).

This clonotype was found many times. The gene calls are TRBV5-5 and TRBJ2-1, with 13 bases fitting TRBD2. The CDR3 is made up of 15 amino acids. V shed 4 bases, J shed 8 bases, and the junction held 6 bases outside the gene matches. Per germline, CDR1 SGHKS and CDR2 YYEKEE (reference sequence). CDR3 sequence reads: CASSHTSGRADEQFF. The CDR3 DNA reads as TGTGCCAGCAGCCACACTAGCGGGAGGGCCGATGAGCAGTTCTTC.

This clonotype occurred many times. CDR3 in amino acids: CASSGGNGYTF. Written as DNA, the CDR3 is TGTGCCAGCAGCGGAGGAAACGGCTACACCTTC. The rearrangement uses TRBV3-1 and TRBJ1-2; D gene ambiguous. Germline CDR1 and CDR2: LGHDT and YNNKEL (reference sequence). This CDR3 region has 11 residues. Trimming took off 5 bases at V and 8 bases at J, with 9 bases between the two ends.